Sequencing of this TCR beta chain was carried out in a study of blood T cell repertoires in COVID-19. The CDR3 extends over 15 amino acids. V shed 6 bases, J shed 7 bases, and the junction held 9 bases outside the gene matches. Per the germline V gene, CDR1 is SGHDN and CDR2 is FVKESK. Original data processing: Nucleated cell counts were estimated from reference gene primer amplification. Libraries were prepared by immunoSEQ multiplex PCR; TCRdb keeps only in-frame clonotypes and omits some of them. Clone size and the V and J calls come from that table; the DNA yielded D and trimming. The sample includes approximately 100,000 clones, 88% of them seen just once.

The sequenced sample was peripheral blood. The chain couples TRBV14 to TRBJ1-6, with 7 bases matching TRBD1. The receptor's source is a human donor in a cohort sampled during active COVID-19. The chain's CDR3 is CASSQNHRGNSPLHF. The CDR3 DNA reads as TGTGCCAGCAGTCAGAACCACAGGGGAAATTCACCCCTCCACTTT.